The clone carrying this TCR beta chain occurred a few times. The data stem from a study of shared clonotypes between healthy human individuals. Clones were sequenced by immunoSEQ multiplex PCR, and TCRdb holds only the in-frame ones, with some missing. Of about 1 million clones listed, about 75% are singletons. The CDR3 is made up of 11 amino acids. Germline V lookup: CDR1 DFQATT, CDR2 SNEGSKA (reference sequence). Germline trimming cut 5 bases from V and 7 bases from J; bases unmatched to any gene: 2. Sequencing input: memory CD4+ T cells sorted from blood. Subset described: CD45RA-negative fraction. The chain employs TRBV20-1 and TRBJ1-1; 9 bases line up with TRBD1. The clonotype comes from a man between 18 and 35 years old in good health. The CDR3 DNA reads TGCAGTGCTGGGACAGGGTTTGAAGCTTTCTTT. Its translation is CSAGTGFEAFF.